A selection of T cell receptor beta chains follows, all from one sample in a study of T cells in narcolepsy. Method: immunoSEQ multiplex PCR; TCRdb's copy keeps in-frame clones and lacks some. Found here are some 25,000 clones, about 80% of them singletons; the top ten hold 0.7% to 0.75%. Material for sequencing was CD45RA- memory CD4+ T cells from PBMCs. The source is a human donor with narcolepsy. CDR3s include the opening cysteine and the closing phenylalanine or tryptophan. The D gene is left open where the match is weak. Size is stated for part of the rows, as once, few or many counts, or as a class when the clone is expanded.

D: .
size: .
J: TRBJ2-3
V: TRBV19
DNA: TGTGCCAGTGGGGACAAATCAGATACGCAGTATTTT
CDR3: CASGDKSDTQYF

D: TRBD1
size: .
J: TRBJ2-2
V: TRBV6-1
DNA: TGTGCCAGCACTGGACAGGCCTTGTCCGGGGAGCTGTTTTTT
CDR3: CASTGQALSGELFF

D: .
size: .
J: TRBJ1-2
V: TRBV9
DNA: TGTGCCAGCAGCGAGGGGCGGGATAGGCGAAGTCGAAACTATGGCTACACCTTC
CDR3: CASSEGRDRRSRNYGYTF

D: .
size: .
J: TRBJ1-2
V: TRBV7-8
DNA: TGTGCCAGCAGCCCCGCTGGACGGAACTATGGCTACACCTTC
CDR3: CASSPAGRNYGYTF

D: .
size: .
J: TRBJ2-2
V: TRBV7-2
DNA: TGTGCCAGCAGCCCAGCGTCCGGGGGAAGGAACACCGGGGAGCTGTTTTTT
CDR3: CASSPASGGRNTGELFF

D: .
size: .
J: TRBJ2-1
V: TRBV28
DNA: TGTGCCAGCAGTTTGGCACACTGGGGCTACAATGAGCAGTTCTTC
CDR3: CASSLAHWGYNEQFF

D: .
size: .
J: TRBJ1-5
V: TRBV6-1
DNA: TGTGCCAGCAGCTATGACGGATTCGGGAATCAGCCCCAGCATTTT
CDR3: CASSYDGFGNQPQHF

D: TRBD1
size: .
J: TRBJ1-3
V: TRBV5-6
DNA: TGTGCCAGCAGCTGGCTGACAGGGGCTGGAAACACCATATATTTT
CDR3: CASSWLTGAGNTIYF

D: .
size: once
J: TRBJ1-2
V: TRBV6-5
DNA: TGTGCCAGCAGCTCATGGGAAGGGGGTGGCTACACCTTC
CDR3: CASSSWEGGGYTF

D: .
size: .
J: TRBJ2-2
V: TRBV7-8
DNA: TGTGCCAGCACCGAACGGACAACAGCAAGGGAGCTGTTTTTT
CDR3: CASTERTTARELFF

D: TRBD1
size: .
J: TRBJ2-7
V: TRBV5-4
DNA: TGTGCCAGCAGTGATAGGACAGGGGATGTCTACGAGCAGTACTTC
CDR3: CASSDRTGDVYEQYF

D: .
size: .
J: TRBJ1-5
V: TRBV10-3
DNA: TGTGCCATCAGTGATCGGCAGGCCAATCAGCCCCAGCATTTT
CDR3: CAISDRQANQPQHF

D: TRBD1
size: .
J: TRBJ1-2
V: TRBV11-2
DNA: TGTGCCAGCAGAAAAGACAGGGCCGGTAACTATGGCTACACCTTC
CDR3: CASRKDRAGNYGYTF

D: .
size: .
J: TRBJ1-6
V: TRBV14
DNA: TGTGCCAGCAGCCCGACGGGTGGGAATTCACCCCTCCACTTT
CDR3: CASSPTGGNSPLHF

D: .
size: once
J: TRBJ2-4
V: TRBV19
DNA: TGTGCCAGTAGTCTGATCCAGGGAAGGGACCACATTCAGTACTTC
CDR3: CASSLIQGRDHIQYF

D: .
size: .
J: TRBJ2-5
V: TRBV5-5
DNA: TGTGCCAGCAGCTCGTACCAAGAGACCCAGTACTTC
CDR3: CASSSYQETQYF

D: TRBD1
size: .
J: TRBJ1-6
V: TRBV9
DNA: TGTGCCAGCAGCTCAGGGACAGGGAGGAGTGGGTCCTATAATTCACCCCTCCACTTT
CDR3: CASSSGTGRSGSYNSPLHF

D: .
size: .
J: TRBJ2-7
V: TRBV30
DNA: TGTGCCTGGAGTAACCTCAGGGCCTCCTACGAGCAGTACTTC
CDR3: CAWSNLRASYEQYF

D: .
size: .
J: TRBJ2-7
V: TRBV15
DNA: TGTGCCACCAGCAGAGTGGCGGGGGCTTACGAGCAGTACTTC
CDR3: CATSRVAGAYEQYF

D: .
size: .
J: TRBJ2-7
V: TRBV29-1
DNA: TGCAGCGCTAGGGATTTCTACGAGCAGTACTTC
CDR3: CSARDFYEQYF

D: .
size: .
J: TRBJ1-1
V: TRBV5-6
DNA: TGTGCCAGCAGCCAGGGCGGACGGACGAACACTGAAGCTTTCTTT
CDR3: CASSQGGRTNTEAFF

D: TRBD2
size: .
J: TRBJ2-2
V: TRBV4-1
DNA: TGCGCCAGCAGCCAAGAAAAGTGGCGGGAGGGCCGGATGAACACCGGGGAGCTGTTTTTT
CDR3: CASSQEKWREGRMNTGELFF